The 8 T cell receptor beta chains in this list originate from one sample, sequenced in a study of cytomegalovirus exposure and HLA in healthy donors. Amplification used 60 Vbeta primers and 13 Jbeta primers. The table came from immunoSEQ multiplex PCR; TCRdb's copy has only in-frame clones and leaves some out. The sample has 150,000 to 200,000 clones, about 80% seen once. Sequenced: PBMCs. Receptor source: a woman under 40 in good health and CMV-seropositive.

The J gene is TRBJ1-6, the V gene TRBV30; D uncertain. The CDR3 is 15 amino acids. The V end was cut by 0 bases, the J end by 6 bases, with 12 bases between. Germline V gives CDR1 GTSNPN, CDR2 SVGIG (reference sequence). CDR3 nucleotides: TGTGCCTGGAGTGTAAGAGGGAAGGGTAATTCACCCCTCCACTTT. It encodes CAWSVRGKGNSPLHF.

The J gene is TRBJ1-6, the V gene TRBV7-2; 7 positions match TRBD1. This CDR3 region has 14 residues. The germline V gene has CDR1 SGHTA and CDR2 FQGNSA. V lost 2 bases to trimming and J lost 7 bases; unmatched junction nucleotides: 2. CDR3 DNA: TGTGCCAGCAGCTTAACAGGGGTAAATTCACCCCTCCACTTT. This sequence encodes CASSLTGVNSPLHF. The full variable domain, completed using reference TRBV7-2 and TRBJ1-6, is GAGVSQSPSNKVTEKGKDVELRCDPISGHTALYWYRQSLGQGLEFLIYFQGNSAPDKSGLPSDRFSAERTGGSVSTLTIQRTQQEDSAVYLCASSLTGVNSPLHFGNGTRLTVT.

CDR3 DNA sequence: TGTGCCAGCAGCGTAGTCCCGGTGGCAGGGGACCGCTCTGGGGCCAACGTCCTGACTTTC. It codes for CASSVVPVAGDRSGANVLTF. V and J are TRBV9 and TRBJ2-6; a weak D match, TRBD1 (6 bases). The CDR3 is made up of 20 amino acids. CDR1 is SGDLS and CDR2 is YYNGEE in the germline V gene. The V end lost 0 bases, the J end lost 0 bases, and 19 bases lay between the germline ends.

The chain joins TRBV7-2 to TRBJ2-7; possible D gene TRBD1, 5 bases. CDR3 size: 15 residues. Trimming cost V 2 bases and J 3 bases, with 14 bases left between them. CDR1 is SGHTA, CDR2 FQGNSA, per germline. The CDR3 is CASSLLAGSVYEQYF. For the CDR3, the DNA is TGTGCCAGCAGCTTATTGGCAGGGTCGGTCTACGAGCAGTACTTC.

The V call is TRBV19, the J call TRBJ1-6, with D possibly matching TRBD1 (6 bases). CDR3 length equals 20 residues. Germline V gives CDR1 LNHDA, CDR2 SQIVND (reference sequence). V lost 3 bases and J 0 bases, leaving 21 bases between the germline ends. As DNA, the CDR3 is TGTGCCAGTAGTATGAACGGACAGCCCAGTATCAGCTCCTATAATTCACCCCTCCACTTT. It specifies CASSMNGQPSISSYNSPLHF.

This clone was observed a few times. The CDR3 loop is CAIRGSGSMNTEAFF. In DNA form, the CDR3 reads TGTGCCATCAGGGGTTCAGGCAGCATGAACACTGAAGCTTTCTTT. The chain carries TRBV10-3 and TRBJ1-1; D remains unclear. This CDR3 has 15 residues. In germline, CDR1 is ENHRY, CDR2 SYGVKD. V was shortened by 6 bases and J by 0 bases, with 14 bases between the two germline ends.

The V and J genes are TRBV11-2 and TRBJ2-7, with 7 bases lining up with TRBD1. The CDR3 extends over 16 amino acids. Germline values: CDR1 SGHAT, CDR2 FQNNGV. J gave up 7 bases and V 3 bases, and 15 bases lay outside the gene matches. CDR3 loop: CASSLRTPGQEDEQYF. The CDR3 DNA reads TGTGCCAGCAGCTTGAGAACACCTGGACAGGAAGATGAGCAGTACTTC.

The chain uses TRBV5-4 and TRBJ1-5, with TRBD1 matching over 10 bases. The V and J ends lost 7 bases and 6 bases, in that order; junction bases with no gene match: 7. This CDR3 is built from 14 residues. Germline V gene data show CDR1 as SGHNT and CDR2 as YYREEE (reference sequence). The DNA of the CDR3 is TGTGCCAGCGGACAGGGGGGCGAAATTCAGCCCCAGCATTTT. It encodes CASGQGGEIQPQHF. Full variable domain (outside the CDR3, taken from reference TRBV5-4 and TRBJ1-5): ETGVTQSPTHLIKTRGQQVTLRCSSQSGHNTVSWYQQALGQGPQFIFQYYREEENGRGNFPPRFSGLQFPNYSSELNVNALELDDSALYLCASGQGGEIQPQHFGDGTRLSIL.